This record covers a single TCR beta chain. Its antigen specificity is not known. Per-base qualities were not stored, and no clone one base away is much larger. CDR1 and CDR2 were assigned from the germline V gene as MNHEY and SVGAGI. CDR3 length: 14 amino acids, cysteine to phenylalanine. Left in the record is the CDR3 DNA by itself, 42 bases read in frame from the first base. Trimming costs V 4 bases and J 12 bases, and their ends lie 19 bases apart. This sample was included in a study of cytomegalovirus exposure and HLA in healthy donors listed by TCRdb under 2017. Study-wide context: An earlier analysis of under 600 of the donors reported roughly 270 Gb of sequence data and 117 million unique TCR beta sequences from around 200 million T cells. An early release covering roughly 640 HLA-typed donors comprised approximately 300 gigabases of sequencing data and 85 million or so unique TCR sequences. Among the approximately 420 genotyped donors, more than 70% belonged to the genetic ancestry cluster associated with self-reported Caucasian donors. The study aimed to test whether signatures of past pathogen exposure could be identified by cataloging public T cell receptors. The study used immunosequencing to profile the T cell repertoires of approximately 630 subjects and linked those repertoires to cytomegalovirus serostatus. Along with the approximately 600-subject first cohort, a separate validation cohort of over a hundred different subjects was used. To predict cytomegalovirus infection status, the study brought together high-throughput TCR immunosequencing, statistical association of individual TCRs with disease status, and machine learning. A later analysis re-examined previously published TCR beta repertoires from 610 or so donors and added high-resolution HLA genotyping to investigate patterns of TCR occurrence. Rather than using new phenotypic data, the later analysis identified candidate immune exposures from TCR beta sequences and from how often those sequences occurred across donors. In an earlier analysis of around 540 of the donors, high-throughput TCR beta sequencing was used to judge whether each TCR beta V gene segment behaved as functional or pseudogenic. Alongside the repertoire data, information on donor age, sex, ethnicity and CMV serostatus was compiled. A later genetic analysis took genome-wide SNP genotypes for about three fifths of the 666 donors and used that subset as a discovery cohort. All discovery cohort repertoires had been generated using a single sequencing platform. HLA typing included class I and class II loci at four-digit resolution. The number of donors typed differed by locus, with about 629-630 for A, B, C, DRB1 and DQB1, around 500 for DQA1, 600 to 610 for DPA1, and some 440 for DPB1. A few DR-DQ haplotypes were handled as single units for association and clustering because linkage in the cohort was strong. On average, roughly 240,000 unique TCR beta nucleotide sequences were sequenced per donor among more than 350 genotyped donors of the cohort, with 15% to 20% of those sequences being non-productive. Results the study describes overall, beyond this receptor: A later analysis found that most CMV-associated TCR beta chains appeared HLA-restricted, with HLA associations seemingly driven largely by CMV exposure. In vitro tests confirmed that a few of the cytomegalovirus-associated TCR beta chains recognize cytomegalovirus antigens. Cytomegalovirus status was reported to be diagnosed by the classifier with high specificity and sensitivity in both the original and validation cohorts. A later genetic analysis associated a missense DCLRE1C variant with V-gene and J-gene trimming of TCR beta chains, and an independent cohort replicated the association. The cohort was sequenced for TCR beta chains only, and without alpha or paired-chain data the features that could be detected were limited. Because some donors lacked HLA typing at each locus, the association tests relied only on the typed subset. Most TCR sequences were seen in very few donors, while some public TCRs were found in many individuals. Correlated functional status among segregating V segments might be attributable to linkage disequilibrium, but an unknown experimental factor could not be ruled out. CMV serostatus was the only immune exposure information available for the cohort. Specific HLA alleles were associated with 18,000 or so TCR beta sequences at a false discovery rate of 0.05 in a later analysis. The presence/absence analyses assumed that sequencing depth was roughly uniform across donors, and that assumption may not be true. In a later analysis, the rate of TCR association differed among HLA loci, with DRB1 alleles having the most associated TCRs and HLA-C alleles having the fewest. Because counts were too low, approximately 18 rarely observed V segments, including chromosome 9 orphons, were excluded from the earlier analysis of 587 of the donors. Some IMGT-functional V segments, including TRBV6-2 and TRBV6-3, could not be told apart with the 87-base-pair reads, so those segments were excluded. A group of highly shared sequence variants was considered likely to be a technical artifact of the sequencing pipeline. The authors suggested that the approach could potentially be extended to other disease states and immunological phenotypes. A further reported finding was that TCR beta sequences accurately predicted the HLA-A and HLA-B alleles for most subjects in the first cohort. In an earlier analysis of several hundred of the donors, most TCR beta V segments were observed in productive rearrangements about 90% or about 30% of the time, broadly matching IMGT annotations. Compared with equally common non-associated chains, HLA-associated TCR beta chains in a later analysis were more clonally expanded and had lower generation probabilities. A later analysis reported that several top co-occurrence clusters appeared linked to parvovirus B19, influenza, CMV and Epstein-Barr virus. Compared with the approximately 600-donor mean, donors in an Asian-associated ancestry cluster had fewer N-insertions in productive TCRs, according to a later genetic analysis. The study gave a list of 150 to 200 TCR beta chains associated with cytomegalovirus. Assigning TCR associations to individual alleles was difficult when HLA alleles, especially DR and DQ, strongly co-occurred.

The cohort comprised fewer than 750 healthy bone marrow donors. At the time of sampling, every cohort member was nominally healthy, though immune exposures that went unrecorded were likely present. The donor was CMV seropositive and was included in the group of 250 to 350 seropositive cohort members. A peripheral blood sample was collected from each donor, and TCR beta sequencing was performed on peripheral blood mononuclear cells. The Qiagen DNeasy Blood Extraction Kit was used to extract genomic DNA from the blood cell samples. The library was made by the immunoSEQ multiplex PCR assay. A mixture of 60 forward primers for TCR Vbeta segments and 13 reverse primers for TCR Jbeta segments was used in the multiplex PCR. A multiplex PCR assay on genomic DNA amplified the CDR3 region of rearranged TCR beta genes. The Illumina HiSeq System was used to sequence the amplified TCR beta libraries as 87-base-pair reads. The published analysis was carried out like this. A later analysis counted approximately 74 million unique TCR beta chains across the 666 repertoires, and about 10 million of these chains were shared by at least two donors. A nearest-neighbor algorithm error-corrected the raw reads and collapsed the reads into unique sequences, merging closely related sequences to remove PCR and sequencing errors. CDR3 sequences were aligned to IMGT reference sequences to assign V, D and J gene segments. For a sequence to be retained, a match of at least six nucleotides to both a V gene segment and a J gene segment was required. Rearrangements were called productive when the CDR3 lacked stop codons and stayed in frame with V and J; all others were non-productive. Following IMGT convention, CDR3 was defined as the stretch from the second conserved V-encoded cysteine up to the conserved J-encoded phenylalanine. Sequences without an unambiguous match to a single V gene segment were excluded from the earlier analysis of about 630 of the donors. An earlier analysis of some 610 of the donors called V segments functional above 56.7% productive rearrangements and segregating when the between-donor standard deviation exceeded 5%. A statistical classification framework was built to diagnose cytomegalovirus status from the catalog of TCR beta chain sequences. A later analysis assigned V and J genes by comparing TCR nucleotide sequences with IMGT/GENE-DB human TR gene sequences. The TCRdist pipeline was used in a later analysis to assign CDR3 sequences and most-parsimonious VDJ recombination scenarios. A later analysis defined each TCR beta chain by its CDR3 amino acid sequence plus V-gene family, and excluded reads lacking a unique V-gene family. A later analysis removed nearly 600 highly shared, low-generation-probability nucleotide sequences to deal with suspected cross-contamination and a sequencing artifact. In a later analysis, a clonal expansion index for each public chain was calculated from normalized within-repertoire ranks of inferred template counts. In a later analysis, generation probabilities were computed using a VDJ recombination model fitted to out-of-frame rearrangements, and the results were checked against IGoR. Hypergeometric tests were used in a later analysis to score TCR-TCR, TCR-HLA and TCR-CMV co-occurrence, with a repertoire-size bias correction applied to the TCR pairs. A later analysis estimated false discovery rates by permuting HLA or CMV assignments 20 times. In a later analysis, co-occurring TCRs were grouped using DBSCAN, and TCRdist sequence similarity was added for clustering within HLA-allele-positive subsets. Co-occurrence clustering excluded repertoires with fewer than 30,000 or more than 120,000 public chains, plus five with anomalous nucleotide sharing. The clones in this table, taken by TCRdb from immuneACCESS, are in-frame only. Not every clone is retained; where verified, under half of the shortfall comes from an unresolved V gene, and the cause of the rest is unknown. Clone size and V and J calls were adopted from that table, with D and trimming inferred from the DNA. The sample yields about 55,000 clones; more than 65% were counted once. 30% to 35% of the sample rests with the top ten.

The receptor chain draws on TRBV6-5 and TRBJ2-1; no confident D gene assignment can be made. This sequence was found in a man aged 40-55 years in good health and CMV-seropositive. The sequenced sample consisted of PBMCs. DNA sequence: TGTGCCAGCAGTTCTATAATCGGAGCATTCGGGCAGTTCTTC. Its amino acids are CASSSIIGAFGQFF.